The sequence of this TCR beta chain was determined in a study of blood T cell repertoires in COVID-19. Profiled with immunoSEQ multiplex PCR; TCRdb holds only in-frame clones, not every one. The table lists about 380,000 clones, roughly 85% of them singletons, with roughly 3.7% in the top ten. CDR1 SGHRS and CDR2 YFSETQ come from the germline V gene. V lost 0 bases, J lost 0 bases, and 6 bases stayed unmatched. The CDR3 sequence is 16 residues long. The TCR sequence derives from a young woman with acute or convalescent COVID-19. Sequences were obtained from peripheral blood. The chain uses TRBV5-1 and TRBJ2-7, with 7 bases lining up with TRBD2. CDR3: CASSLEVGGSSYEQYF. CDR3 sequence (DNA): TGCGCCAGCAGCTTGGAGGTCGGGGGGAGCTCCTACGAGCAGTACTTC.